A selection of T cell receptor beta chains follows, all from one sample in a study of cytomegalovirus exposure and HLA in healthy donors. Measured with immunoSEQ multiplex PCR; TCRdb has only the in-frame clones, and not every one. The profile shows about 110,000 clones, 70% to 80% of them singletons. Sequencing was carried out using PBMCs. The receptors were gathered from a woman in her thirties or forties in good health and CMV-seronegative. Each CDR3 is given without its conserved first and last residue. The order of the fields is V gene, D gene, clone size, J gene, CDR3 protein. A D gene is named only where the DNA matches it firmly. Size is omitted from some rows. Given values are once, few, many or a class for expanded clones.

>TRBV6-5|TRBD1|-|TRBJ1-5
ASSSGQVNQPQH
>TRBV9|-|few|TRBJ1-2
ASSVGLTGFDGYT
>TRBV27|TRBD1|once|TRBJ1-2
ASSIGTGAKANYGYT
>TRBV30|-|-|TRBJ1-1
AWSSGLTEAF
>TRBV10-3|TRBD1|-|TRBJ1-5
AISESWDRETQPQH
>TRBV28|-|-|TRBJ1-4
ASSDAGKEKLF
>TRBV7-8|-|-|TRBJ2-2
ASTLRQNTGELF
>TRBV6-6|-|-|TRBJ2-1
ASGLGDNSYNEQF
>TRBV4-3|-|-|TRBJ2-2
ASSQDYTLGGELF
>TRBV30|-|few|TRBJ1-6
AWSAQGPRYNSPLH
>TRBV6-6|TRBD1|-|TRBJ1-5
ASSYGTGINQPQH
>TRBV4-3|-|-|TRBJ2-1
ASSQDSRLDEQF
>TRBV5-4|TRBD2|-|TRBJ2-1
ASRPVTSGGDNEQF
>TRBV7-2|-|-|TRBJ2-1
ASSPTRWISYNEQF
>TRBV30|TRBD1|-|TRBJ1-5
AFRGQSDQPQH
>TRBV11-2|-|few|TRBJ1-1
ASSGLSFAF
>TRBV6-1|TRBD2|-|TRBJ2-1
ASSELAGQF
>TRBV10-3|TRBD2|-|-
AVGLAGENHEQY
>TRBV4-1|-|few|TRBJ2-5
ASSGYSRENANQETQY
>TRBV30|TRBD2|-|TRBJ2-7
ALSGGDSYEQY